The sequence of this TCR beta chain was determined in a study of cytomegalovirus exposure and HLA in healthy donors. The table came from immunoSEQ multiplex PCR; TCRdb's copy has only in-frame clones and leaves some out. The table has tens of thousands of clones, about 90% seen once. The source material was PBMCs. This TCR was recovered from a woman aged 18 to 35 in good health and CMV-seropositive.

The CDR3 DNA sequence: TGTGCCAGCAGTATAACAGGGGGCGGCACAGATACGCAGTATTTT. This gives the protein CASSITGGGTDTQYF. This chain joins TRBV6-1 and TRBJ2-3; 9 bases fit TRBD1. This CDR3 spans 15 amino acids. V lost 5 bases, J lost 1 base, and 4 bases stayed unmatched. Germline CDR1 reads MNHNS; CDR2 reads SASEGT.